These 16 T cell receptor beta chains were all obtained from the same sample, sequenced in a study of CD8 T cells in ankylosing spondylitis. Using its own MiXCR run on the 5' RACE reads, TCRdb lists one record per CDR3 protein. The sample carries approximately 130,000 distinct CDR3 sequences, about an eighth recorded once. Sequencing input: blood, either unsorted or a sorted T cell fraction (not recorded which). These receptors were obtained from a female donor with ankylosing spondylitis or in good health (not recorded which).

This clonotype has a count of ten or more. The genes are TRBV7-9 and TRBJ2-1; TRBD2 matches 10 bases. CDR3 length equals 15 residues. Germline CDR1 and CDR2: SEHNR and FQNEAQ (reference sequence). With V trimmed by 3 bases and J by 5 bases, 4 bases remained unmatched. CDR3 coding DNA: TGTGCCAGCAGCTTTTTTACTAGCGGGAACAATGAGCAGTTCTTC. Translating it yields CASSFFTSGNNEQFF.

Ten or more counts support this clonotype. The rearrangement links TRBV29-1 to TRBJ2-7; 7 bases are shared with TRBD1. Germline-derived CDR1 and CDR2 are SQVTM and ANQGSEA. J gave up 4 bases and V 7 bases, and 7 bases lay outside the gene matches. The CDR3 extends over 12 amino acids. The CDR3 region is CSGRDRTYEQYF. The CDR3 region has the DNA TGCAGCGGCCGGGACAGAACTTACGAGCAGTACTTC.

There are many counts of this clonotype. This chain connects TRBV20-1 to TRBJ2-2; 7 bases agree with TRBD1. The CDR3 is made up of 14 amino acids. The V and J ends lost 5 bases and 7 bases, in that order; junction bases with no gene match: 10. Germline-derived CDR1 and CDR2 are DFQATT and SNEGSKA (reference sequence). The CDR3 DNA reads as TGCAGTGCTCCCGCACAGGGGTACGGCGGGGAGCTGTTTTTT. It is translated as CSAPAQGYGGELFF.

This clonotype was picked up many times. The chain couples TRBV9 to TRBJ2-5, with D perhaps assigned TRBD1 or TRBD2 (5 bases each). Germline V gene sequence: CDR1 SGDLS, CDR2 YYNGEE. V lost 4 bases, J lost 5 bases, and 15 bases lay in between. This CDR3 has 14 amino acids. The CDR3 sequence is CASSYWGNPETQYF. The DNA for the CDR3 is TGTGCCAGCAGCTATTGGGGGAACCCGGAGACCCAGTACTTC.

This clonotype was seen many times. The V and J genes are TRBV5-1 and TRBJ1-1; D gene ambiguous. Germline loops: CDR1 SGHRS, CDR2 YFSETQ. V lost 5 bases, J lost 1 base, and 12 bases lay in between. The CDR3 extends over 14 amino acids. DNA for the CDR3: TGCGCCAGCAGTCAGAACAGCAAGAACACTGAAGCTTTCTTT. As protein: CASSQNSKNTEAFF.

In this sample, this clonotype turned up a few times. The chain recombines TRBV11-2 with TRBJ2-5; the D gene could be TRBD1 or TRBD2 (5 bases each). This CDR3 has 16 amino acids. Trimming took 10 bases from V and 4 from J, leaving 25 bases between them. The germline V gene encodes CDR1 SGHAT and CDR2 FQNNGV. The CDR3 is CAISDVRGEGRETQYF. The CDR3 bases are TGTGCCATCTCCGATGTCCGTGGCGAGGGGCGAGAGACCCAGTACTTC.

This clonotype has at least ten counts. The chain couples TRBV12-2 to TRBJ2-1; the D segment call TRBD1 is taken from the table without a DNA check. TRBV12-2 counts as a pseudogene. The CDR3 length is 14 residues. The CDR3, as DNA: TGTGCAAGTCGCCTCGGGGGGCCCTACAATGAGCAGTTCTTC. Its translation is CASRLGGPYNEQFF.

This clonotype was detected many times. CDR3 region: CASSPRDRVSPLHF. For the CDR3, the DNA is TGTGCCAGCAGTCCCCGGGACAGGGTCTCACCCCTCCACTTT. The chain has TRBV12-3 or TRBV12-4 and TRBJ1-6, with 9 bases aligning to TRBD1. The CDR3 is 14 residues long. V lost 5 bases to trimming and J lost 10 bases; unmatched junction nucleotides: 6.

This clonotype came up many times. One end of the junction varies from germline; a read error may be responsible. V gene TRBV12-3 or TRBV12-4 combines with J gene TRBJ1-1; D remains unclear. The CDR3 length is 13 residues. The CDR3 loop is CASSLGQAVEAFF. The CDR3 bases are TGTGCCAGCAGCTTAGGGCAGGCCGTTGAAGCTTTCTTT.

This sequence joins TRBV18 and TRBJ2-1, with 7 nucleotides matching TRBD2. V lost 2 bases to trimming and J lost 7 bases; unmatched junction nucleotides: 8. The CDR3 extends over 15 amino acids. From germline, CDR1 is KGHSH and CDR2 LQKENI. CDR3 in DNA: TGTGCCAGCTCACCATCCGTACGGGAGGTGAATGAGCAGTTCTTC. Residues: CASSPSVREVNEQFF.

At least ten counts were recorded for this clonotype. CDR3 protein: CSAWGAGEGYEQYF. As DNA, the CDR3 is TGCAGTGCTTGGGGAGCGGGAGAGGGCTACGAGCAGTACTTC. The chain couples TRBV20-1 to TRBJ2-7, with 8 bases that match TRBD2. Per the germline V gene, CDR1 is DFQATT and CDR2 is SNEGSKA (reference sequence). The ends lost 5 bases at V and 3 bases at J; junction bases unmatched: 9. This CDR3 is built from 14 residues.

Turning to this clonotype: The junction departs from the called germline gene at one end, perhaps through a read error. CDR3 sequence reads: CASSVGDTELYGSTF. For the CDR3, the DNA is TGCGCCAGCAGCGTAGGGGACACGGAGCTCTATGGCTCCACCTTC. The V and J genes are TRBV5-1 and TRBJ1-2; TRBD1 might be the D (6 bases). The CDR3 has 15 residues. CDR1 and CDR2 from the germline V gene are SGHRS and YFSETQ.

This clonotype was recorded at least ten times. CDR3 in DNA: TGCAGTGCTAGGGCCACAGATACGCAGTATTTT. Translated: CSARATDTQYF. The rearrangement uses TRBV20-1 and TRBJ2-3; D is undetermined. Trimming shortened V by 3 bases and J by 2 bases, and 3 bases separated the two germline ends. Germline loops: CDR1 DFQATT, CDR2 SNEGSKA (reference sequence). This CDR3 region has 11 residues.

This clonotype occurred a few times. The chain joins TRBV19 to TRBJ2-2, with 9 nucleotides matching TRBD1. The CDR3 length is 16 residues. V was clipped by 6 bases and J by 1 base; unmatched bases: 6. Germline CDR1 reads LNHDA; CDR2 reads SQIVND (reference sequence). The CDR3 region is CASSQPGQGNTGELFF. In DNA, the CDR3 is TGTGCCAGTAGCCAACCGGGACAGGGGAACACCGGGGAGCTGTTTTTT.

This clonotype was observed at least ten times. The V gene is TRBV5-1, the J gene TRBJ2-5, with TRBD1 matching 8 bases. The germline gives CDR1 SGHRS, CDR2 YFSETQ. The V segment lost 6 bases and the J segment 5 bases; nucleotides outside the gene matches: 6. The CDR3 is 13 amino acids. CDR3 in DNA: TGCGCCAGCACACAACAGGGGGTGGAGACCCAGTACTTC. Protein product: CASTQQGVETQYF.

This clonotype was found many times. The chain links TRBV12-3 or TRBV12-4 to TRBJ1-2; the D gene is possibly TRBD1 (6 bases). With 8 bases removed from V and 8 bases from J, the gap between germline ends came to 21 bases. This CDR3 spans 14 amino acids. CDR3 in amino acids: CASELVGGGLGYTF. The CDR3 DNA reads TGTGCCAGCGAACTCGTCGGAGGGGGTCTGGGCTACACCTTC.